The 27 T cell receptor beta chains in this list originate from one sample, sequenced in a study of CD8+ T cells in alopecia areata. Sequencing templates came from extracted RNA that was reverse transcribed into cDNA. Generated by immunoSEQ multiplex PCR, the TCRdb table keeps only in-frame clones and is missing some. Among about 210,000 clones listed, roughly 40% were seen once. Specified treatment: oral pan-JAK inhibitor, 5-10 mg twice daily. The sequencing used CD4+ T cells sorted from blood, collected between weeks 36 and 40, from a patient treated with tofacitinib. All receptors derive from a human donor with alopecia areata.

This clone was seen only once. The CDR3 reads CASSQEIGTQYF. The DNA of the CDR3 is TGCGCCAGCAGCCAAGAAATCGGGACCCAGTACTTC. V usage is TRBV4-1 and J usage is TRBJ2-5; D is unresolved. The germline V gene has CDR1 MGHRA and CDR2 YSYEKL. V was cut by 0 bases and J by 7 bases, with 6 bases left in between. CDR3 length: 12 residues.

V gene TRBV29-1 combines with J gene TRBJ2-5; the D call may be TRBD1 or TRBD2 (6 bases each). V lost 6 bases and J 6 bases, leaving 20 bases between the germline ends. This CDR3 has 14 amino acids. Germline CDR1 reads SQVTM; CDR2 reads ANQGSEA. CDR3 in DNA: TGCAGCGTGAGGAGCGGGCAGGGGTCGCAGACCCAGTACTTC. Translation: CSVRSGQGSQTQYF.

This clone was detected a few times. The V call is TRBV4-2, the J call TRBJ2-3; 15 bases match TRBD2. CDR1 is LGHNA and CDR2 is YNFKEQ in the germline V gene. With V trimmed by 3 bases and J by 0 bases, 10 bases remained unmatched. The CDR3 runs to 20 residues. CDR3 sequence (DNA): TGTGCCAGCAGCCAGCGACTCGGGACTAGCGGGAGGACTAGCACAGATACGCAGTATTTT. It translates to CASSQRLGTSGRTSTDTQYF.

The rearrangement joins TRBV29-1 to TRBJ1-2; 7 bases line up with TRBD1. The length of the CDR3 is 12 residues. J lost 8 bases, V lost 3 bases, and 6 bases had no gene match. Germline CDR1 is SQVTM and CDR2 is ANQGSEA. The CDR3 nucleotides are TGCAGCGTTGACCGACAGGGAAGAGGCTACACCTTC. Translating gives CSVDRQGRGYTF.

The chain has TRBV19 and TRBJ2-5, with D unresolved. V lost 9 bases and J 4 bases, leaving 15 bases between the germline ends. Germline CDR1 is LNHDA and CDR2 is SQIVND (reference sequence). CDR3 length equals 13 residues. As DNA, the CDR3 is TGTGCCAGCGCCCCCGGCGGCGTAGAGACCCAGTACTTC. This sequence encodes CASAPGGVETQYF.

V and J are TRBV7-2 and TRBJ2-3; D remains unclear. The germline CDR1 and CDR2 sequences are SGHTA and FQGNSA. V was pared by 0 bases and J by 1 base, with 8 bases between. This CDR3 is 15 amino acids long. CDR3 amino acids: CASSLAPTRTDTQYF. The CDR3 coding sequence is TGTGCCAGCAGCTTAGCGCCGACACGCACAGATACGCAGTATTTT.

This clone was recorded a few times. V is TRBV19 and J is TRBJ2-1, with D possibly being TRBD1 or TRBD2 (5 bases each). The V gene's germline CDR1 is LNHDA and CDR2 SQIVND (reference sequence). V shed 3 bases and J shed 5 bases, with 17 bases lying between them. This CDR3 contains 16 residues. The CDR3 DNA follows: TGTGCCAGTAGTATGTCGGGGCGTGTAATGAACAATGAGCAGTTCTTC. Translated, it gives CASSMSGRVMNNEQFF.

The chain joins TRBV7-2 to TRBJ2-3; 7 bases are shared with TRBD2. CDR3 length: 16 amino acids. V gave up 6 bases and J gave up 2 bases; unmatched junction bases: 11. Germline V gene lookup returns CDR1 SGHTA and CDR2 FQGNSA. DNA for the CDR3: TGTGCCAGCAGATACTCACCGGGACTATACACAGATACGCAGTATTTT. This encodes CASRYSPGLYTDTQYF.

V gene TRBV11-3 combines with J gene TRBJ2-5; D gene unclear. Germline values: CDR1 SGHNT, CDR2 YENEEA. Trimming removed 1 base at V and 4 bases at J, with 7 bases between. CDR3 length equals 13 residues. The CDR3: CASSLGPGETQYF. CDR3 DNA: TGTGCCAGCAGCTTAGGCCCGGGAGAGACCCAGTACTTC. The entire variable domain, with the rest obtained from reference TRBV11-3 and TRBJ2-5, is as follows: EAGVVQSPRYKIIEKKQPVAFWCNPISGHNTLYWYLQNLGQGPELLIRYENEEAVDDSQLPKDRFSAERLKGVDSTLKIQPAELGDSAVYLCASSLGPGETQYFGPGTRLLVL.

This clone was observed a single time. The chain has TRBV4-3 and TRBJ1-2; D is undetermined. The ends were cut back, 0 bases at V and 8 bases at J, with 16 bases in the middle. CDR3 length equals 15 residues. Germline-derived CDR1 and CDR2 are LGHNA and YSLEER. CDR3 region: CASSQDRARLGGYTF. The CDR3 coding sequence is TGCGCCAGCAGCCAAGATCGCGCGAGGCTAGGAGGCTACACCTTC.

The chain links TRBV30 to TRBJ2-4; D is ambiguous. V was pared by 7 bases and J by 0 bases, with 4 bases between. Per the germline V gene, CDR1 is GTSNPN and CDR2 is SVGIG (reference sequence). There are 11 residues in the CDR3. The CDR3 DNA reads as TGTGCCTCTGTAGCCAAAAACATTCAGTACTTC. Its translation: CASVAKNIQYF.

V and J are TRBV27 and TRBJ2-4, with TRBD2 as a possible D gene (6 bases). CDR1 is MNHEY, CDR2 SMNVEV, per germline (reference sequence). The CDR3 contains 14 residues. Between the trimmed V and J ends, which lost 7 bases and 5 bases, there was a span of 15 bases. CDR3: CASKIRDSENIQYF. The CDR3 nucleotides are TGTGCCAGCAAGATAAGGGACTCTGAAAACATTCAGTACTTC.

This clone occurred a few times. Other DNA sequences in the sample encode the same CDR3. This chain uses TRBV9 with TRBJ2-7, with a possible D match to TRBD2 (6 bases). This CDR3 spans 13 amino acids. Germline V gene data show CDR1 as SGDLS and CDR2 as YYNGEE. Trimming stripped 7 bases from V and 0 bases from J, with 11 bases between. The CDR3, as DNA: TGTGCCAGCTCGGCGGGGATCTCCTACGAGCAGTACTTC. It is translated as CASSAGISYEQYF. Variable domain in full (rest from reference TRBV9 and TRBJ2-7): DSGVTQTPKHLITATGQRVTLRCSPRSGDLSVYWYQQSLDQGLQFLIQYYNGEERAKGNILERFSAQQFPDLHSELNLSSLELGDSALYFCASSAGISYEQYFGPGTRLTVT.

This clone was counted only a few times. The V and J genes are TRBV28 and TRBJ2-5; D uncertain. The last part of the DNA fits TRBJ2-7 better; the J call may be wrong. The CDR3 runs to 15 residues. Per the germline V gene, CDR1 is MDHEN and CDR2 is SYDVKM. In nucleotides, the CDR3 is TGTGCCAGCAGTTTATCCCCCCGGATTTCCTACGAGCAGTACTTC. Translating it yields CASSLSPRISYEQYF.

This clone was seen a few times. The gene calls are TRBV20-1 and TRBJ2-5; possible D gene TRBD2, 6 bases. The ends were cut back, 6 bases at V and 9 bases at J, with 14 bases in the middle. Germline lookup yields CDR1 DFQATT and CDR2 SNEGSKA (reference sequence). The CDR3 has 11 residues. In DNA form, the CDR3 reads TGCAGTGCCAAAGGAGGGGCGCCCCAGTACTTC. Encoded protein: CSAKGGAPQYF.

The J gene is TRBJ2-4, the V gene TRBV15; possible D gene TRBD2, 5 bases. V lost 2 bases and J lost 0, with 11 bases in between. This CDR3 is 16 amino acids long. The germline gives CDR1 LNHNV, CDR2 YYDKDF (reference sequence). In DNA, the CDR3 is TGTGCCACCAGCAGATCCGACGGGGTAGCCAAAAACATTCAGTACTTC. The encoded protein is CATSRSDGVAKNIQYF.

The table lists this clone with a few counts. The chain couples TRBV4-1 to TRBJ1-1; a weak D match, TRBD1 (6 bases). V was shortened by 0 bases and J by 0 bases, with 11 bases between the two germline ends. The germline V gene encodes CDR1 MGHRA and CDR2 YSYEKL. This CDR3 is 16 amino acids long. Here the CDR3 reads CASSQDWGAMNTEAFF. The CDR3 DNA follows: TGCGCCAGCAGCCAAGATTGGGGGGCCATGAACACTGAAGCTTTCTTT.

The chain carries TRBV9 and TRBJ2-5, with D perhaps matching TRBD1 (6 bases). CDR3 length: 14 amino acids. CDR1 and CDR2 from the germline V gene are SGDLS and YYNGEE. V dropped 5 bases and J dropped 4 bases, with 15 bases sitting between them. CDR3 residues: CASSGTGYGETQYF. As DNA, the CDR3 is TGTGCCAGCAGTGGCACAGGGTATGGAGAGACCCAGTACTTC.

This clone has a handful of counts. The chain links TRBV5-1 to TRBJ2-7; the match to TRBD1 covers 10 bases. The germline V gene encodes CDR1 SGHRS and CDR2 YFSETQ. The CDR3 has 14 amino acids. The V segment lost 5 bases and the J segment 5 bases; nucleotides outside the gene matches: 7. The CDR3 reads CASRTRQGAHEQYF. The CDR3 bases are TGCGCCAGCAGAACTCGACAGGGGGCCCACGAGCAGTACTTC.

This sequence joins TRBV30 and TRBJ2-1, with D possibly matching TRBD2 (5 bases). Looked up from germline, CDR1 is GTSNPN and CDR2 is SVGIG (reference sequence). CDR3 length equals 15 residues. V dropped 8 bases and J dropped 0 bases, with 17 bases sitting between them. For the CDR3, the DNA is TGTGCCGTGCGTGAAATCGGAGGCTCCTACAATGAGCAGTTCTTC. Protein: CAVREIGGSYNEQFF.

The V and J genes are TRBV7-2 and TRBJ1-1; TRBD1 might be the D (5 bases). CDR1 and CDR2 (germline): SGHTA, FQGNSA. Between the trimmed V and J ends, which lost 5 bases and 9 bases, there was a span of 19 bases. This CDR3 contains 14 residues. The CDR3 coding sequence is TGTGCCAGCAGCCAGGGCCCTGAAGCTTGGAAAGCTTTCTTT. It is translated as CASSQGPEAWKAFF. The full variable domain, completed using reference TRBV7-2 and TRBJ1-1, is GAGVSQSPSNKVTEKGKDVELRCDPISGHTALYWYRQSLGQGLEFLIYFQGNSAPDKSGLPSDRFSAERTGGSVSTLTIQRTQQEDSAVYLCASSQGPEAWKAFFGQGTRLTVV.

This clone was picked up a small number of times. The genes are TRBV5-1 and TRBJ2-1; D gene unclear. CDR3 length: 14 residues. Germline V gene lookup returns CDR1 SGHRS and CDR2 YFSETQ. With 0 bases removed from V and 6 bases from J, the gap between germline ends came to 10 bases. The CDR3, as DNA: TGCGCCAGCAGCTTGGTAGTTCAGGTCAATGAGCAGTTCTTC. Encoded protein: CASSLVVQVNEQFF.

The rearrangement uses TRBV6-1 and TRBJ2-5, with D maybe TRBD2 (7 bases). The CDR3 contains 14 residues. Trimming took off 2 bases at V and 4 bases at J, with 11 bases between the two ends. Per the germline V gene, CDR1 is MNHNS and CDR2 is SASEGT. CDR3: CASSERGGRETQYF. In DNA form, the CDR3 reads TGTGCCAGCAGTGAAAGGGGGGGGCGAGAGACCCAGTACTTC.

In its sample, this clone was seen a few times. The gene calls are TRBV28 and TRBJ1-4, with TRBD1 matching over 9 bases. Unmatched junction bases numbered 5, after V lost 6 bases and J lost 6 bases. The CDR3 runs to 14 residues. The germline V gene has CDR1 MDHEN and CDR2 SYDVKM. The DNA of the CDR3 is TGTGCCAGCAGCCCGACAGGGGGGGATGAAAAACTGTTTTTT. Amino acid sequence: CASSPTGGDEKLFF.

The sample holds a few counts of this clone. The V call is TRBV29-1, the J call TRBJ2-1, with 8 bases matching TRBD2. The V gene's germline CDR1 is SQVTM and CDR2 ANQGSEA. This CDR3 is 12 amino acids long. V was pared by 5 bases and J by 8 bases, with 5 bases of the junction left unmatched. CDR3 loop: CSVSGSIDEQFF. As DNA, the CDR3 is TGCAGCGTTAGCGGGAGTATCGATGAGCAGTTCTTC.

This clone has only a few counts. The chain has TRBV27 and TRBJ2-7, with D perhaps being TRBD1 or TRBD2 (6 bases each). Germline V gives CDR1 MNHEY, CDR2 SMNVEV (reference sequence). CDR3 length equals 16 residues. Trimming took 5 bases from V and 1 from J, leaving 18 bases between them. For the CDR3, the DNA is TGTGCCAGCAGTCCCCGGGGGCTAGCCAAGTCCTACGAGCAGTACTTC. Protein sequence: CASSPRGLAKSYEQYF.

The chain has TRBV15 and TRBJ2-1; 11 bases are a match to TRBD1. Trimming took 2 bases from V and 1 from J; bases not matched to a gene: 7. Germline V gives CDR1 LNHNV, CDR2 YYDKDF (reference sequence). The CDR3 has 18 amino acids. CDR3: CATSRRDRGVFSYNEQFF. CDR3 DNA sequence: TGTGCCACCAGCAGACGGGACAGGGGGGTTTTTTCCTACAATGAGCAGTTCTTC.